This entry lists 22 T cell receptor beta chains sequenced from one sample in a study of beta chain features in type 1 diabetes. Findings and limits, study-wide: Among patients with Type 1 diabetes, TCRB CDR3s were moderately but significantly shorter in every one of the four CD4+ subsets.

Expressed TCRB transcripts got sequenced, as all isolated RNA was reverse transcribed. Using immunoSEQ multiplex PCR, the repertoire was profiled, and TCRdb retains in-frame clones only, with some absent. The sample consists of about 650,000 clones, 9.5% to 15% of them appearing once. These receptors have no known antigen. What was sequenced was naive CD4+ T cells from blood. These TCRs come from a man aged 25-40 years with type 1 diabetes.

This clone appeared a few times. V gene TRBV6-1 combines with J gene TRBJ1-5; tentatively, D is TRBD1 (6 bases). V lost 0 bases, J lost 6 bases, and 15 bases lay in between. This CDR3 region has 16 residues. Per the germline V gene, CDR1 is MNHNS and CDR2 is SASEGT. CDR3 nucleotides: TGTGCCAGCAGTGAAGCGCTTCGGGGGCTCGGTCAGCCCCAGCATTTT. Encoded protein: CASSEALRGLGQPQHF.

The chain joins TRBV4-2 to TRBJ2-7; D not resolved. Looked up from germline, CDR1 is LGHNA and CDR2 is YNFKEQ. The CDR3 consists of 16 residues. The V end was cut by 4 bases, the J end by 1 base, with 17 bases between. This CDR3 is CASSRPRTAESYEQYF. The CDR3, as DNA: TGTGCCAGCAGCCGCCCGCGGACGGCGGAATCCTACGAGCAGTACTTC.

This clone was counted a few times. The sample carries other DNA sequences with the same CDR3. The chain has TRBV5-1 and TRBJ2-7; D is possibly TRBD1 (6 bases). Per germline, CDR1 SGHRS and CDR2 YFSETQ. The V gene lost 0 bases and the J gene lost 3 bases, with 7 bases spanning the gap. The CDR3 spans 13 residues. CDR3 region: CASSLGDNYEQYF. The CDR3 coding sequence is TGCGCCAGCAGCTTGGGGGACAACTACGAGCAGTACTTC.

This clone was seen only a few times. CDR3 residues: CASSVESSGGPDTQYF. The CDR3 nucleotides read TGTGCCAGCAGCGTAGAATCTAGCGGGGGGCCAGATACGCAGTATTTT. The chain has TRBV9 and TRBJ2-3; TRBD2 aligns across 11 bases. The CDR3 is 16 residues long. The germline gives CDR1 SGDLS, CDR2 YYNGEE. V was pared by 0 bases and J by 4 bases, with 4 bases of the junction left unmatched.

This clone was seen a handful of times. The chain has TRBV21-1 and TRBJ1-2; the table's D call TRBD1 went unverified against the DNA. TRBV21-1 has pseudogene status. This CDR3 spans 15 amino acids. CDR3: CASSKGGQGGYGYTF. Here the CDR3 DNA reads TGTGCCAGCAGCAAGGGAGGACAGGGAGGCTATGGCTACACCTTC.

This clone was recorded a few times. J is TRBJ2-5 and V is TRBV6-5; 9 nucleotides line up with TRBD1. Germline V gene lookup returns CDR1 MNHEY and CDR2 SVGAGI. The CDR3 is 14 amino acids. The V and J ends lost 7 bases and 3 bases, in that order; junction bases with no gene match: 6. This chain's CDR3 is CASKEDRGEETQYF. In DNA, the CDR3 is TGTGCCAGCAAGGAGGACAGGGGAGAAGAGACCCAGTACTTC.

This clone was counted a few times. The rearrangement links TRBV19 to TRBJ2-7, with D possibly being TRBD2 (5 bases). In germline, CDR1 is LNHDA, CDR2 SQIVND (reference sequence). The V end lost 6 bases, the J end lost 5 bases, and 11 bases lay between the germline ends. The CDR3 sequence is 12 residues long. CDR3 amino acids: CASRDGGDEQYF. In DNA, the CDR3 is TGTGCCAGTAGAGACGGAGGCGACGAGCAGTACTTC.

This clone came up a few times. The rearrangement links TRBV15 to TRBJ2-1; the match to TRBD2 covers 12 bases. In germline, CDR1 is LNHNV, CDR2 YYDKDF (reference sequence). Trimming took 5 bases from V and 9 from J; bases not matched to a gene: 8. The CDR3 length is 15 residues. CDR3 coding DNA: TGTGCCACCAGCTTTCAACTAGCGGGGGGAGGTGAGCAGTTCTTC. This sequence encodes CATSFQLAGGGEQFF.

This clone was seen a handful of times. This chain uses TRBV7-8 with TRBJ1-5; D might be TRBD1 (5 bases). Looked up from germline, CDR1 is SGHVS and CDR2 is FQNEAQ. V shed 3 bases and J shed 3 bases, with 9 bases lying between them. This CDR3 is built from 14 residues. CDR3 in amino acids: CASSLGTHNQPQHF. CDR3 nucleotide sequence: TGTGCCAGCAGCTTGGGGACTCACAATCAGCCCCAGCATTTT. Full variable domain (missing parts from reference TRBV7-8 and TRBJ1-5): GAGVSQSPRYKVAKRGQDVALRCDPISGHVSLFWYQQALGQGPEFLTYFQNEAQLDKSGLPSDRFFAERPEGSVSTLKIQRTQQEDSAVYLCASSLGTHNQPQHFGDGTRLSIL.

This clone was observed a handful of times. The gene calls are TRBV9 and TRBJ1-3; no firm D call. Germline V gene data show CDR1 as SGDLS and CDR2 as YYNGEE. The CDR3 has 17 residues. Trimming removed 1 base from V and 0 bases from J, with 14 bases in between. The CDR3 nucleotides read TGTGCCAGCAGCGTACTCTCGGTCCCAAGCTCTGGAAACACCATATATTTT. It codes for CASSVLSVPSSGNTIYF.

The rearrangement joins TRBV7-7 to TRBJ2-1, with D possibly being TRBD2 (5 bases). The CDR3 length is 15 residues. V was trimmed by 3 bases and J by 3 bases, leaving 12 bases between them. The germline V gene encodes CDR1 SSHAT and CDR2 FNYEAQ (reference sequence). CDR3 region: CASSFEGALYNEQFF. In DNA, the CDR3 is TGTGCCAGCAGCTTCGAGGGCGCGCTCTACAATGAGCAGTTCTTC.

The chain carries TRBV30 and TRBJ2-6, with no clear D. Trimming shortened V by 4 bases and J by 4 bases, and 11 bases separated the two germline ends. This CDR3 has 14 amino acids. Germline V gene data show CDR1 as GTSNPN and CDR2 as SVGIG (reference sequence). The CDR3 spells CAWKLRAGANVLTF. In nucleotides, the CDR3 is TGTGCCTGGAAATTAAGGGCCGGGGCCAACGTCCTGACTTTC.

This chain uses TRBV27 with TRBJ1-2, with unresolved D. In germline, CDR1 is MNHEY, CDR2 SMNVEV (reference sequence). This CDR3 spans 16 amino acids. Trimming took off 2 bases at V and 4 bases at J, with 17 bases between the two ends. The CDR3 DNA reads as TGTGCCAGCAGTTTAAGGGCCGAAGGACCGGGCTATGGCTACACCTTC. Protein sequence: CASSLRAEGPGYGYTF.

This sequence joins TRBV7-2 and TRBJ1-3, with D hard to call. This CDR3 comprises 14 residues. V was shortened by 2 bases and J by 3 bases, with 8 bases between the two germline ends. Germline assignment: CDR1 SGHTA and CDR2 FQGNSA. CDR3 nucleotides: TGTGCCAGCAGCTTAAGCTCTGTTGGAAACACCATATATTTT. It translates to CASSLSSVGNTIYF.

The V call is TRBV11-2, the J call TRBJ2-3; D is unresolved. The V gene lost 4 bases and the J gene lost 1 base, with 12 bases spanning the gap. This CDR3 region has 15 residues. Per germline, CDR1 SGHAT and CDR2 FQNNGV. In DNA form, the CDR3 reads TGTGCCAGCAGCTCGAAGGCTCCGGGCACAGATACGCAGTATTTT. Protein product: CASSSKAPGTDTQYF.

This chain joins TRBV30 and TRBJ2-7; D ambiguous. The CDR3 contains 13 residues. Germline CDR1 GTSNPN, CDR2 SVGIG (reference sequence). Trimming took 8 bases from V and 5 from J, leaving 19 bases between them. Here the CDR3 reads CAGSLGMIDEQYF. In nucleotides, the CDR3 is TGTGCCGGCAGCCTGGGGATGATCGACGAGCAGTACTTC.

This clone was detected only a few times. The chain couples TRBV5-1 to TRBJ2-3; D remains ambiguous. V dropped 4 bases and J dropped 4 bases, with 10 bases sitting between them. Germline lookup yields CDR1 SGHRS and CDR2 YFSETQ. The CDR3 spans 13 residues. The CDR3 sequence: CASSLVPSDTQYF. DNA for the CDR3: TGCGCCAGCAGCCTCGTCCCATCAGATACGCAGTATTTT.

The chain has TRBV6-5 and TRBJ2-7; the match to TRBD1 covers 8 bases. The CDR3 runs 14 residues. The J segment lost 2 bases and the V segment lost 5 bases, leaving 5 bases of the junction unmatched. Germline-derived CDR1 and CDR2 are MNHEY and SVGAGI. The CDR3 here is CASSHRDRTYEQYF. CDR3 DNA sequence: TGTGCCAGCAGTCACCGGGACAGGACCTACGAGCAGTACTTC.

In this sample, this clone turned up a few times. V and J are TRBV5-1 and TRBJ2-3; D gene unclear. The CDR3 is 11 residues long. The V end was cut by 7 bases, the J end by 6 bases, with 9 bases between. Germline loops: CDR1 SGHRS, CDR2 YFSETQ. The CDR3 DNA is TGCGCCAGCCGCCTCGAGGATACGCAGTATTTT. Translation gives CASRLEDTQYF.

This clone has more than one count but fewer than ten. J is TRBJ2-7 and V is TRBV7-8; 9 nucleotides line up with TRBD1. V was clipped by 4 bases and J by 2 bases; unmatched bases: 9. Per germline, CDR1 SGHVS and CDR2 FQNEAQ. The CDR3 consists of 16 residues. The CDR3 reads CASSYDGTGRTYEQYF. In nucleotides, the CDR3 is TGTGCCAGCAGCTATGACGGGACAGGGAGGACCTACGAGCAGTACTTC.

The chain combines TRBV7-8 with TRBJ2-3; D is unclear. V lost 4 bases, J lost 0 bases, and 8 bases lay in between. The CDR3 extends over 14 amino acids. Germline V gene sequence: CDR1 SGHVS, CDR2 FQNEAQ. This chain's CDR3 is CASSYRLSTDTQYF. CDR3 DNA: TGTGCCAGCAGCTACCGGCTTAGCACAGATACGCAGTATTTT.

This clone has a handful of counts. This specimen includes other DNA sequences encoding the same CDR3. The rearrangement links TRBV10-3 to TRBJ1-5; no clear D. The length of the CDR3 is 12 residues. Between the trimmed V and J ends, which lost 2 bases and 4 bases, there was a span of 3 bases. Germline-derived CDR1 and CDR2 are ENHRY and SYGVKD. The CDR3, as DNA: TGTGCCATCAGTGAGGGAAATCAGCCCCAGCATTTT. Protein sequence: CAISEGNQPQHF.